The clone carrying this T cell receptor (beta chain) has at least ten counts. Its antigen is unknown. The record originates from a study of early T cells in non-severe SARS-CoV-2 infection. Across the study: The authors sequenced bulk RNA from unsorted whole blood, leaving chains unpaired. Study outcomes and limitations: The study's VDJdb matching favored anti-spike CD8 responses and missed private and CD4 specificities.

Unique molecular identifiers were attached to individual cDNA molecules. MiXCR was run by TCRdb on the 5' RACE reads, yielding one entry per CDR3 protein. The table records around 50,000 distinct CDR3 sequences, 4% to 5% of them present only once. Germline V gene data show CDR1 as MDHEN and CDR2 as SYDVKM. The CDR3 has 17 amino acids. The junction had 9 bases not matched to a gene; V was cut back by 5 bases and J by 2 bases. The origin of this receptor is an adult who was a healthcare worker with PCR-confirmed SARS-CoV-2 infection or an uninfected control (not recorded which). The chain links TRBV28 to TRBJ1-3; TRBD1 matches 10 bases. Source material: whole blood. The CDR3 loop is CASSPPPGQGTGNTIYF. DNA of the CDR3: TGTGCCAGCAGTCCTCCTCCGGGACAGGGGACTGGAAACACCATATATTTT.